This TCR beta chain was retrieved from a study of vaccination and CD4 T cells after COVID-19. About the study: Overlapping SARS-CoV-2, HCoV-NL63, HCoV-OC43 and HCoV-229E spike peptides stimulated the cells.

Treatment described: roughly nine-day PBMC culture with coronavirus spike peptide pools or control peptides (ViraFEST assay). Fresh medium (containing IL-2) replaced half the medium on days 3 and 7. An Oncomine TCR Beta short-read assay was used to sequence the DNA from cultured CD4+ T cells. Once CD4+ T cells had been cultured, genomic DNA was extracted from them. TCRdb reanalysed the PCR reads using MiXCR and keeps one entry per CDR3 protein. This sample has fewer than 25,000 distinct CDR3 sequences; approximately 50% occur once, and the top ten carry 5% to 6.5%. Study-level findings and limits: Spike mono-reactivity was found in 304 of 307 vaccine-specific clones from convalescent patients.

The germline V and J ends were trimmed by 3 bases and 5 bases, with 15 bases remaining between them. This CDR3 has 14 residues. The germline V gene encodes CDR1 SGHRS and CDR2 YFSETQ. A word on this clonotype: The antigen is unknown.

This chain links TRBV5-1 with TRBJ2-7; D possibly uses TRBD1 or TRBD2 (5 bases each). This receptor was taken from a human donor who had recovered from COVID-19. Sequenced: CD4+ T cells from blood, cultured in vitro. The CDR3: CASSYSGTMDEQYF. CDR3 DNA: TGCGCCAGCAGCTATTCCGGGACGATGGACGAGCAGTACTTC.